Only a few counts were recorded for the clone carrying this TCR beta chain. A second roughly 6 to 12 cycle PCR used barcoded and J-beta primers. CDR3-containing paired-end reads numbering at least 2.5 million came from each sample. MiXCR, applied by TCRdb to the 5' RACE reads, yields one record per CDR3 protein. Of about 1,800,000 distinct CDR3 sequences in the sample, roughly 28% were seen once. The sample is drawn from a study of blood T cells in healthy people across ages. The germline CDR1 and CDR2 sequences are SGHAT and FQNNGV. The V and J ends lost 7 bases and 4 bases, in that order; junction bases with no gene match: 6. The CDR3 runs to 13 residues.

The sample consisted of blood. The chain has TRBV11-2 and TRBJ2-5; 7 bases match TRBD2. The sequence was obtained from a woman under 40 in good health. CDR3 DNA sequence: TGTGCCAGCATCCCTCCGGGGGGAGAGACCCAGTACTTC. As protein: CASIPPGGETQYF.